This TCR beta chain derives from a study of shared clonotypes between healthy human individuals. Notes on this clone: Mismatch with germline at one junction end may stem from a read error.

In the authors' methods: Owing to the provision of junction-only sequences devoid of quality scores by immunoSEQ, filtering differed. Repertoires were generated with immunoSEQ multiplex PCR, while TCRdb's copy carries only in-frame clones and drops some. D and trimming were read from the DNA, whereas the V and J calls and clone size are those reported in that table. This table has some 2 million clones, about 95% appearing once. Naive CD8 cells, CD45RO-negative and positively selected for CCR7, excluded terminally differentiated effector memory CD45RA+ cells. This receptor was obtained from a man younger than 30 in good health. Sequencing input: naive CD8+ T cells sorted from blood.

The CDR3, as DNA: TGTGCCAGCAGCTCCTTTCCAACAGGTGGTGATGGGTACACCTTC. Translation: CASSSFPTGGDGYTF. This chain connects TRBV7-2 to TRBJ1-2; a weak D match, TRBD1 (5 bases). Germline CDR1 SGHTA, CDR2 FQGNSA. The CDR3 has 15 residues.